Sequencing of this TCR beta chain was carried out in a study of blood T cells in healthy people across ages. Points from the study as a whole: Estimates drawn from one million T cells were deemed to understate diversity. Diversity was higher, and naive CD4+ cells more numerous, in long-lived donors than in aged donors.

A second PCR, run for 7 to 11 cycles, used a sample-barcoded 5' primer plus a J-beta primer mix. Any given sample supplied a minimum of 2.5 million CDR3-containing paired-end reads. TCRdb re-called the 5' RACE reads through MiXCR, storing one row per CDR3 protein. The sample gives 1.5 million to 1.8 million distinct CDR3 sequences, roughly two fifths of which show up once; under 5% is in the top ten. Worth noting for this clonotype: Antigen: not known.

The germline gives CDR1 SEHNR, CDR2 FQNEAQ (reference sequence). The length of the CDR3 is 14 residues. V lost 6 bases and J 13 bases, leaving 22 bases between the germline ends. The TCR was taken from a woman aged 18-29 years in good health. What was sequenced was blood. The chain carries TRBV7-9 and TRBJ2-4, with D tentatively TRBD2 (6 bases). The CDR3 DNA reads TGTGCCAGCAGGGCTGCTAGCGAATCCTACCAGCAGTACTTC. Translating it yields CASRAASESYQQYF.